The entry below gives a single T cell receptor beta chain sequence along with its context. 60 Vbeta and 13 Jbeta primers were used in PCR. This table comes from immunoSEQ multiplex PCR, and its TCRdb copy is limited to in-frame clones, with some not included. The sample contains about 200,000 clones, over 65% of which appear only once. This entry is derived from a study of cytomegalovirus exposure and HLA in healthy donors. On the study more broadly: Earlier sequencing of some 170 million T cells yielded around 120 million unique TCR beta sequences.

From germline, CDR1 is SGHNT and CDR2 YYREEE (reference sequence). The CDR3 runs 16 residues. V was cut by 4 bases and J by 4 bases, with 20 bases left in between. The sample taken for sequencing was PBMCs. This receptor was obtained from a man aged 40-50 years in good health and CMV-seronegative. The J gene is TRBJ1-2, the V gene TRBV5-4; tentatively, D is TRBD1 (6 bases). The CDR3 protein is CASSREGWGQSYGYTF. The CDR3 DNA reads as TGTGCCAGCAGCCGGGAGGGTTGGGGGCAATCCTATGGCTACACCTTC.